This T cell receptor beta chain was sequenced in a study of T cells in Graves' hyperthyroidism and ophthalmopathy. V shed 0 bases and J shed 6 bases, with 20 bases lying between them. This CDR3 spans 17 amino acids. Per germline, CDR1 MNHNY and CDR2 SVGAGI (reference sequence). Amplified TCR beta CDR3 regions came from RNA transcripts. When the TCR CDR3 underwent first-round RT-PCR, the HTBI primer set was used. TCRdb re-called the multiplex PCR reads with MiXCR, one entry per CDR3 protein. The table records about 680,000 distinct CDR3 sequences, 30% to 40% of them present only once. This sequence originates from a woman between 40 and 50 years old with Graves' hyperthyroidism. V is TRBV6-6 and J is TRBJ1-2, with D possibly TRBD1 on 5 matching bases. Specimen: blood. CDR3 sequence (DNA): TGTGCCAGCAGTTACTCACCGTTGAAAGGGGTGGCGAATGGCTACACCTTC. Amino acids: CASSYSPLKGVANGYTF.